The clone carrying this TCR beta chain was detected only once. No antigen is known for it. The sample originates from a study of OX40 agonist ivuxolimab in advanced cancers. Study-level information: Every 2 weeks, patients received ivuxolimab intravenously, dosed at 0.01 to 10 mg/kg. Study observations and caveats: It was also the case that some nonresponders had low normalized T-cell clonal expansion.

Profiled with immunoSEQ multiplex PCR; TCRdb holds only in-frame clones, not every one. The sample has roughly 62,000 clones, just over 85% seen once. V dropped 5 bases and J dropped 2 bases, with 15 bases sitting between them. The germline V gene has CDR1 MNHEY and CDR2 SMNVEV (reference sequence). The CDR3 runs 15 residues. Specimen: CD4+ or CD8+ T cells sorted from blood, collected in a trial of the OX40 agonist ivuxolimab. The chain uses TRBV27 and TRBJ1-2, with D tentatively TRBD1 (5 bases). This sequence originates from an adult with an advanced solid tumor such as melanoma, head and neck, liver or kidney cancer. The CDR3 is CASSREWGGNYGYTF. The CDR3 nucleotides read TGTGCCAGCAGTCGAGAATGGGGGGGGAACTATGGCTACACCTTC.